The 3 T cell receptor beta chains given below trace back to one sample, sequenced in a study of cytomegalovirus exposure and HLA in healthy donors. Profiled with immunoSEQ multiplex PCR; TCRdb holds only in-frame clones, not every one. This sample has tens of thousands of clones; 93% occur once, and the top ten carry 3.6%. Sequenced input: PBMCs. The receptors derive from a woman aged 25 to 39 in good health and CMV-seronegative.

The genes are TRBV6-5 and TRBJ2-7; maybe TRBD1 (5 bases). This CDR3 comprises 14 residues. V was trimmed by 1 base and J by 3 bases, leaving 10 bases between them. Germline V CDR1 and CDR2: MNHEY, SVGAGI. CDR3 in DNA: TGTGCCAGCAGTTACTACCGACAGCACTACGAGCAGTACTTC. Amino acids: CASSYYRQHYEQYF.

This rearrangement joins TRBV15 to TRBJ1-1, with D hard to call. This CDR3 has 14 amino acids. V dropped 1 base and J dropped 7 bases, with 13 bases sitting between them. CDR1 LNHNV and CDR2 YYDKDF come from the germline V gene (reference sequence). The CDR3 nucleotides are TGTGCCACCAGCAGAGTGAGGGAAGTCGGTGAAGCTTTCTTT. Protein sequence: CATSRVREVGEAFF. The complete variable domain, with remaining parts taken from reference TRBV15 and TRBJ1-1, reads DAMVIQNPRYQVTQFGKPVTLSCSQTLNHNVMYWYQQKSSQAPKLLFHYYDKDFNNEADTPDNFQSRRPNTSFCFLDIRSPGLGDTAMYLCATSRVREVGEAFFGQGTRLTVV.

V and J are TRBV4-1 and TRBJ1-1, with 9 nucleotides matching TRBD1. The CDR3 loop spans 22 amino acids. J lost 2 bases, V lost 2 bases, and 24 bases had no gene match. The V gene's germline CDR1 is MGHRA and CDR2 YSYEKL. CDR3 in amino acids: CASSQLLFNLQGAYGVNTEAFF. The CDR3 DNA sequence: TGCGCCAGCAGCCAACTCCTCTTCAACCTACAGGGGGCGTACGGGGTAAACACTGAAGCTTTCTTT.